This T cell receptor beta chain is drawn from a study of T cell responses to AZD1222 COVID-19 vaccine. In germline, CDR1 is LNHDA, CDR2 SQIVND (reference sequence). The V segment lost 4 bases and the J segment 8 bases; nucleotides outside the gene matches: 19. The CDR3 runs 17 residues. General observations from the study: Elevations in Spike-specific TCR breadth and depth followed administration of two AZD1222 doses. Clonal diversity was possibly underestimated, and white British individuals and females predominated among donors.

The repertoire was sequenced with immunoSEQ multiplex PCR; TCRdb's copy has only in-frame clones and lacks some. The table lists 150,000 to 200,000 clones, approximately 90% of them singletons. In the case of this clone: Its specificity is not known.

Source: peripheral blood, taken on day 0 of AZD1222 vaccination. The TCR sequence derives from an adult in good health. V is TRBV19 and J is TRBJ1-2; 7 bases agree with TRBD1. The DNA of the CDR3 is TGTGCCAGTAGTACCCGGGACAGACTTAGGAAGGCGGTAGGCTACACCTTC. Translating gives CASSTRDRLRKAVGYTF.